Below, 19 T cell receptor beta chains from the same sample are listed, as sequenced in a study of cytomegalovirus exposure and HLA in healthy donors. The PCR made use of 60 Vbeta and 13 Jbeta primers. TCRdb's copy holds only in-frame clones and misses some; the assay was immunoSEQ multiplex PCR. This sample has 150,000 to 200,000 clones, with around 81% found just once. The sequenced sample was PBMCs. These TCRs come from a woman under 40 in good health and CMV-seropositive.

The chain uses TRBV27 and TRBJ2-1; 8 bases match TRBD2. This CDR3 has 17 amino acids. The junction had 8 bases not matched to a gene; V was cut back by 4 bases and J by 0 bases. CDR1 is MNHEY, CDR2 SMNVEV, per germline (reference sequence). CDR3 residues: CASSWIAGRPSYNEQFF. The CDR3 region has the DNA TGTGCCAGCAGTTGGATAGCGGGACGTCCCTCCTACAATGAGCAGTTCTTC.

The chain recombines TRBV9 with TRBJ1-2; maybe TRBD1 (5 bases). The CDR3 covers 12 residues. The V gene's germline CDR1 is SGDLS and CDR2 YYNGEE. Trimming cost V 3 bases and J 5 bases, with 8 bases left between them. The CDR3 DNA reads as TGTGCCAGCAGCGGATCAGGGTATGGCTACACCTTC. It yields the protein CASSGSGYGYTF.

This clone was detected a few times. The chain has TRBV6-5 and TRBJ1-1, with D uncertain. Trimming cost V 7 bases and J 0 bases, with 12 bases left between them. The CDR3 totals 14 residues. Germline V CDR1 and CDR2: MNHEY, SVGAGI. For the CDR3, the DNA is TGTGCCAGCATGATCCAGGAGGTGAACACTGAAGCTTTCTTT. Translated: CASMIQEVNTEAFF.

This rearrangement joins TRBV5-5 to TRBJ2-5; D uncertain. CDR1 and CDR2 (germline): SGHKS, YYEKEE (reference sequence). The CDR3 is 15 residues long. The V and J ends lost 1 base and 1 base respectively, with 11 bases between them. The CDR3 loop is CASSLYAASQETQYF. The CDR3 DNA reads as TGTGCCAGCAGCTTGTATGCGGCCTCCCAAGAGACCCAGTACTTC. Full variable domain (remainder filled in from reference TRBV5-5 and TRBJ2-5): DAGVTQSPTHLIKTRGQQVTLRCSPISGHKSVSWYQQVLGQGPQFIFQYYEKEERGRGNFPDRFSARQFPNYSSELNVNALLLGDSALYLCASSLYAASQETQYFGPGTRLLVL.

J is TRBJ2-7 and V is TRBV6-5, with D possibly matching TRBD2 (6 bases). Per germline, CDR1 MNHEY and CDR2 SVGAGI. There are 15 residues in the CDR3. Trimming removed 2 bases from V and 2 bases from J, with 13 bases in between. The CDR3 nucleotides read TGTGCCAGCAGTTACGCGACTAGTGCGACCTACGAGCAGTACTTC. Protein sequence: CASSYATSATYEQYF.

CDR3: CASSMSGGPVTEAFF. The DNA of the CDR3 is TGTGCCAGTAGTATGTCAGGGGGGCCAGTCACTGAAGCTTTCTTT. The gene calls are TRBV19 and TRBJ1-1; 7 bases align to TRBD1. V gave up 3 bases and J gave up 4 bases; unmatched junction bases: 8. Germline-derived CDR1 and CDR2 are LNHDA and SQIVND (reference sequence). The CDR3 is 15 residues long.

The genes are TRBV19 and TRBJ1-4; 8 nucleotides match TRBD1. The CDR3 totals 14 residues. Germline CDR1 is LNHDA and CDR2 is SQIVND (reference sequence). The V and J ends lost 5 bases and 9 bases, in that order; junction bases with no gene match: 8. The CDR3 spells CASSLQDRAKKLFF. The CDR3 DNA reads TGTGCCAGTAGTCTCCAGGACAGGGCGAAAAAACTGTTTTTT. Combining the CDR3 with reference TRBV19 and TRBJ1-4 gives the whole variable domain DGGITQSPKYLFRKEGQNVTLSCEQNLNHDAMYWYRQDPGQGLRLIYYSQIVNDFQKGDIAEGYSVSREKKESFPLTVTSAQKNPTAFYLCASSLQDRAKKLFFGSGTQLSVL.

The chain joins TRBV11-2 to TRBJ2-7, with 7 positions matching TRBD2. This CDR3 comprises 13 residues. Looked up from germline, CDR1 is SGHAT and CDR2 is FQNNGV. With 3 bases clipped from V and 7 bases from J, the junction kept 6 bases outside the gene matches. This CDR3 is CASSLGLSLEQYF. The CDR3 DNA reads TGTGCCAGCAGCTTGGGACTATCCTTGGAGCAGTACTTC.

This chain links TRBV6-5 with TRBJ2-2; no definite D call. The CDR3 runs 13 residues. Trimming cost V 3 bases and J 4 bases, with 6 bases left between them. Germline CDR1 and CDR2: MNHEY and SVGAGI. In nucleotides, the CDR3 is TGTGCCAGCAGTTATATCGTCACCGGGGAGCTGTTTTTT. It encodes CASSYIVTGELFF.

The chain combines TRBV7-2 with TRBJ2-5; D might be TRBD2 (6 bases). The CDR3 is 16 amino acids. The V gene's germline CDR1 is SGHTA and CDR2 FQGNSA. With 7 bases removed from V and 4 bases from J, the gap between germline ends came to 22 bases. CDR3 loop: CASTVAGPGRAETQYF. CDR3 sequence (DNA): TGTGCCAGCACTGTGGCGGGGCCAGGAAGGGCAGAGACCCAGTACTTC.

The chain employs TRBV7-9 and TRBJ1-1; the D gene is possibly TRBD1 (6 bases). The CDR3 loop spans 17 amino acids. Germline values: CDR1 SEHNR, CDR2 FQNEAQ (reference sequence). Trimming left V 5 bases short and J 1 base short, with 20 bases between. CDR3 DNA: TGTGCCAGCAGCCTTAGGATTTCGGGGGGCCGGAACACTGAAGCTTTCTTT. This sequence encodes CASSLRISGGRNTEAFF.

The chain carries TRBV14 and TRBJ2-1, with TRBD2 identical over 7 bases. With V trimmed by 4 bases and J by 15 bases, 24 bases remained unmatched. Germline V CDR1 and CDR2: SGHDN, FVKESK. CDR3 length equals 17 residues. In DNA form, the CDR3 reads TGTGCCAGCAGCCCCTCCGACCGGGACTACCCACGGGATGATACGTTCTTC. Translating it yields CASSPSDRDYPRDDTFF.

A word on this clone: Other DNA sequences from this sample encode an identical CDR3 as well. V and J are TRBV9 and TRBJ2-3; D call uncertain. The ends were cut back, 0 bases at V and 4 bases at J, with 6 bases in the middle. The CDR3 runs 13 residues. Germline lookup yields CDR1 SGDLS and CDR2 YYNGEE. DNA of the CDR3: TGTGCCAGCAGCGTAGGGAGTCCAGATACGCAGTATTTT. Protein product: CASSVGSPDTQYF.

This clone was recorded a few times. The V call is TRBV4-3, the J call TRBJ2-5; the match to TRBD2 covers 11 bases. V lost 1 base to trimming and J lost 5 bases; unmatched junction nucleotides: 6. CDR3 length: 16 amino acids. The germline CDR1 and CDR2 sequences are LGHNA and YSLEER. CDR3 nucleotides: TGCGCCAGCAGCCAAGTAGCGGGAGGGCCGGGGGAGACCCAGTACTTC. This encodes CASSQVAGGPGETQYF.

This clone occurred once. The V and J genes are TRBV7-2 and TRBJ2-2, with 11 bases lining up with TRBD2. CDR3 length: 17 amino acids. After removal of 4 bases from V and 2 bases from J, the junction contained 6 bases not matched to a gene. Germline lookup yields CDR1 SGHTA and CDR2 FQGNSA. The CDR3 spells CASSYPGLAVNTGELFF. The DNA of the CDR3 is TGTGCCAGCAGCTACCCGGGACTAGCGGTTAACACCGGGGAGCTGTTTTTT.

This chain joins TRBV9 and TRBJ2-3; 13 nucleotides line up with TRBD2. V trimming: 0 bases; J trimming: 5 bases; junction bases outside the gene matches: 9. The CDR3 loop spans 18 amino acids. Per the germline V gene, CDR1 is SGDLS and CDR2 is YYNGEE. CDR3 residues: CASSVGTSGGPGIDTQYF. CDR3 DNA sequence: TGTGCCAGCAGCGTAGGGACTAGCGGGGGCCCCGGGATAGATACGCAGTATTTT.

The chain is built from TRBV5-1 and TRBJ1-1, with D perhaps TRBD1 (6 bases). Trimming removed 4 bases at V and 0 bases at J, with 10 bases between. The germline V gene encodes CDR1 SGHRS and CDR2 YFSETQ. The CDR3 is 14 residues long. The CDR3 DNA reads as TGCGCCAGCAGCACCGGGACATTGAACACTGAAGCTTTCTTT. Encoded protein: CASSTGTLNTEAFF.

The V and J genes are TRBV9 and TRBJ1-2, with 7 bases aligning to TRBD1. The V gene end was trimmed by 2 bases and the J gene end by 8 bases; junction bases not matched to a gene: 9. The CDR3 has 14 amino acids. Per germline, CDR1 SGDLS and CDR2 YYNGEE. CDR3 nucleotide sequence: TGTGCCAGCAGCGTCAGGGAAGGGGGCCGAGGCTACACCTTC. It codes for CASSVREGGRGYTF. The entire variable domain, with the rest obtained from reference TRBV9 and TRBJ1-2, is as follows: DSGVTQTPKHLITATGQRVTLRCSPRSGDLSVYWYQQSLDQGLQFLIQYYNGEERAKGNILERFSAQQFPDLHSELNLSSLELGDSALYFCASSVREGGRGYTFGSGTRLTVV.

This clone came up a few times. V gene TRBV30 combines with J gene TRBJ1-6; D unclear. CDR1 and CDR2 (germline): GTSNPN, SVGIG (reference sequence). This CDR3 contains 19 residues. V was trimmed by 2 bases and J by 0 bases, leaving 20 bases between them. The DNA for the CDR3 is TGTGCCTGGAGTCCCGACATGGCGAGAGTTCGCTCCTATAATTCACCCCTCCACTTT. Encoded protein: CAWSPDMARVRSYNSPLHF.